This passage covers 23 T cell receptor beta chains from one sample sequenced in a study of blood T cell repertoires in COVID-19. The repertoire was sequenced with immunoSEQ multiplex PCR; TCRdb's copy has only in-frame clones and lacks some. This table holds tens of thousands of clones, approximately 91% found once. Sample: peripheral blood. The source of these receptors is a man aged 50-59 years with active COVID-19.

The V call is TRBV12-3 or TRBV12-4, the J call TRBJ1-1; D call uncertain. CDR3 length equals 13 residues. The V end lost 1 base, the J end lost 0 bases, and 3 bases lay between the germline ends. DNA for the CDR3: TGTGCCAGCAGTTTAGTTATGAACACTGAAGCTTTCTTT. Protein: CASSLVMNTEAFF.

CDR3 coding DNA: TGCGCCAGCAGGATTAGCGGGAGGGCCCTGGATGAGCAGTTCTTC. It specifies CASRISGRALDEQFF. J is TRBJ2-1 and V is TRBV5-1; 11 bases are shared with TRBD2. The CDR3 spans 15 residues. CDR1 SGHRS and CDR2 YFSETQ come from the germline V gene. The V segment lost 5 bases and the J segment 8 bases; nucleotides outside the gene matches: 9. The variable domain in full, completed from reference TRBV5-1 and TRBJ2-1, reads KAGVTQTPRYLIKTRGQQVTLSCSPISGHRSVSWYQQTPGQGLQFLFEYFSETQRNKGNFPGRFSGRQFSNSRSEMNVSTLELGDSALYLCASRISGRALDEQFFGPGTRLTVL.

V usage is TRBV7-3 and J usage is TRBJ1-1; unclear D gene. CDR3 length: 14 amino acids. The V and J ends lost 1 base and 0 bases respectively, with 6 bases between them. CDR1 is SGHTA, CDR2 FQGTGA, per germline. CDR3 DNA sequence: TGTGCCAGCAGCTTAAACTCTCTGAACACTGAAGCTTTCTTT. Its protein is CASSLNSLNTEAFF. The full variable domain, rest sourced from reference TRBV7-3 and TRBJ1-1, is GAGVSQTPSNKVTEKGKYVELRCDPISGHTALYWYRQSLGQGPEFLIYFQGTGAADDSGLPNDRFFAVRPEGSVSTLKIQRTERGDSAVYLCASSLNSLNTEAFFGQGTRLTVV.

The V gene is TRBV27, the J gene TRBJ2-7; 7 bases match TRBD2. V lost 4 bases, J lost 3 bases, and 3 bases stayed unmatched. Germline V gene sequence: CDR1 MNHEY, CDR2 SMNVEV (reference sequence). CDR3 size: 13 residues. Here the CDR3 reads CASSSGTNYEQYF. CDR3 nucleotide sequence: TGTGCCAGCAGTTCCGGGACTAACTACGAGCAGTACTTC.

The chain uses TRBV6-4 and TRBJ2-7; possibly TRBD2 for D (5 bases). The germline gives CDR1 MRHNA, CDR2 SNTAGT. This CDR3 spans 13 amino acids. Trimming cost V 6 bases and J 4 bases, with 13 bases left between them. DNA of the CDR3: TGTGCCAGCAGGACGGGGTGGGTGTACGAGCAGTACTTC. Protein sequence: CASRTGWVYEQYF.

V is TRBV7-9 and J is TRBJ2-1, with D unresolved. Trimming shortened V by 2 bases and J by 0 bases, and 8 bases separated the two germline ends. The germline CDR1 and CDR2 sequences are SEHNR and FQNEAQ (reference sequence). The CDR3 contains 15 residues. In nucleotides, the CDR3 is TGTGCCAGCAGCTTAAGACGGAGCTCCTACAATGAGCAGTTCTTC. It translates to CASSLRRSSYNEQFF.

This clone rates as medium-sized. This sequence joins TRBV28 and TRBJ2-7; the match to TRBD1 covers 7 bases. CDR1 is MDHEN, CDR2 SYDVKM, per germline. The CDR3 runs 15 residues. J lost 2 bases, V lost 2 bases, and 6 bases had no gene match. The CDR3 spells CASSLDRTGPYEQYF. CDR3 sequence (DNA): TGTGCCAGCAGTTTAGATCGGACAGGTCCCTACGAGCAGTACTTC.

This clone appeared once. The chain employs TRBV29-1 and TRBJ1-1, with TRBD1 as a possible D gene (5 bases). This CDR3 spans 13 amino acids. The germline V gene has CDR1 SQVTM and CDR2 ANQGSEA. V lost 5 bases to trimming and J lost 0 bases, with 10 bases between them. The CDR3 coding sequence is TGCAGCGTTTATCGGGGGGTGAACACTGAAGCTTTCTTT. It codes for CSVYRGVNTEAFF. Full variable domain (missing parts from reference TRBV29-1 and TRBJ1-1): SAVISQKPSRDICQRGTSLTIQCQVDSQVTMMFWYRQQPGQSLTLIATANQGSEATYESGFVIDKFPISRPNLTFSTLTVSNMSPEDSSIYLCSVYRGVNTEAFFGQGTRLTVV.

The chain couples TRBV24-1 to TRBJ2-1; maybe TRBD2 (5 bases). Per germline, CDR1 KGHDR and CDR2 SFDVKD. The CDR3 runs 15 residues. Trimming cost V 4 bases and J 2 bases, with 11 bases left between them. CDR3 bases: TGTGCCACCAGTGAGGGCGGGCGGACCTACAATGAGCAGTTCTTC. This encodes CATSEGGRTYNEQFF.

The V and J genes are TRBV6-5 and TRBJ2-1; D is unresolved. Germline CDR1 reads MNHEY; CDR2 reads SVGAGI. There are 12 residues in the CDR3. Trimming shortened V by 2 bases and J by 7 bases, and 6 bases separated the two germline ends. Here the CDR3 DNA reads TGTGCCAGCAGTTACACCCGGAATGAGCAGTTCTTC. Protein: CASSYTRNEQFF.

This clone was found once. The CDR3 sequence is CASRDSERVTGELFF. CDR3 coding DNA: TGTGCCAGCAGGGACTCAGAGAGGGTCACCGGGGAGCTGTTTTTT. The chain carries TRBV28 and TRBJ2-2; tentatively, D is TRBD2 (5 bases). V was shortened by 6 bases and J by 4 bases, with 15 bases between the two germline ends. The CDR3 length is 15 residues. Germline assignment: CDR1 MDHEN and CDR2 SYDVKM.

The chain is built from TRBV3-1 (or the pseudogene TRBV3-2) and TRBJ2-3; 9 bases match TRBD2. Germline V gene lookup returns CDR1 LGHDT and CDR2 YNNKEL (reference sequence). Trimming at V came to 3 bases and at J to 6 bases, leaving 10 bases not matched to a gene. This CDR3 is built from 16 residues. In DNA, the CDR3 is TGTGCCAGCAGCCAGATAGCGGGAGTTGCAGGGGATACGCAGTATTTT. As protein: CASSQIAGVAGDTQYF.

This sequence joins TRBV4-1 and TRBJ2-3, with 9 bases identical to TRBD2. Trimming cost V 4 bases and J 0 bases; bases outside gene matches: 5. The CDR3 totals 16 residues. Germline values: CDR1 MGHRA, CDR2 YSYEKL. For the CDR3, the DNA is TGCGCCAGCAGCCGTTCGCTAGCGGGAAGCACAGATACGCAGTATTTT. Its protein product is CASSRSLAGSTDTQYF.

This sequence joins TRBV7-9 and TRBJ2-5; 7 positions agree with TRBD1. The CDR3 spans 11 residues. Trimming removed 8 bases from V and 7 bases from J; junction bases left unmatched: 4. From germline, CDR1 is SEHNR and CDR2 FQNEAQ (reference sequence). CDR3 amino acids: CASSSGGTQYF. The CDR3, as DNA: TGTGCCAGCTCTTCAGGGGGGACCCAGTACTTC.

The CDR3 loop is CATSATNRVSGELFF. As DNA, the CDR3 is TGTGCCACCAGTGCGACTAATCGGGTGTCCGGGGAGCTGTTTTTT. The chain has TRBV24-1 and TRBJ2-2, with a weak D call TRBD2 (5 bases). V dropped 5 bases and J dropped 6 bases, with 15 bases sitting between them. The CDR3 has 15 residues. Per germline, CDR1 KGHDR and CDR2 SFDVKD.

The gene calls are TRBV19 and TRBJ2-5; tentative D call: TRBD1 (5 bases). This CDR3 spans 14 amino acids. Germline CDR1 and CDR2: LNHDA and SQIVND (reference sequence). V was pared by 3 bases and J by 4 bases, with 12 bases between. The CDR3 protein is CASSIWQGGETQYF. The CDR3 DNA reads TGTGCCAGTAGTATCTGGCAGGGTGGAGAGACCCAGTACTTC.

V usage is TRBV4-2 and J usage is TRBJ2-7, with 7 bases aligning to TRBD2. The V gene end was trimmed by 2 bases and the J gene end by 2 bases; junction bases not matched to a gene: 6. The CDR3 loop spans 15 amino acids. Looked up from germline, CDR1 is LGHNA and CDR2 is YNFKEQ. The CDR3 reads CASSQTPRGTYEQYF. As DNA, the CDR3 is TGTGCCAGCAGCCAAACCCCGCGGGGGACCTACGAGCAGTACTTC.

V gene TRBV6-5 combines with J gene TRBJ2-7, with D possibly TRBD2 on 6 matching bases. V lost 6 bases to trimming and J lost 4 bases, with 13 bases between them. The CDR3 totals 13 residues. Germline V lookup: CDR1 MNHEY, CDR2 SVGAGI. CDR3: CASRGEVGYEQYF. The CDR3 nucleotides are TGTGCCAGCAGGGGGGAGGTAGGGTACGAGCAGTACTTC.

The table lists this clone with a count of one. CDR3 coding DNA: TGTGCCAGCAGCGTAACAGGATCGAACTACGAGCAGTACTTC. The encoded protein is CASSVTGSNYEQYF. The chain uses TRBV9 and TRBJ2-7, with D perhaps matching TRBD1 (5 bases). Germline V lookup: CDR1 SGDLS, CDR2 YYNGEE. V lost 1 base, J lost 3 bases, and 11 bases lay in between. CDR3 length: 14 amino acids.

The chain links TRBV3-1 (or the pseudogene TRBV3-2) to TRBJ2-3, with TRBD2 matching over 7 bases. Losses at the gene ends were 1 base for V and 6 bases for J; bases not matched to a gene: 10. The CDR3 length is 16 residues. The germline gives CDR1 LGHDT, CDR2 YNNKEL (reference sequence). CDR3 coding DNA: TGTGCCAGCAGCCAAGTTTTAGGACTAGGGTCTGATACGCAGTATTTT. Translation: CASSQVLGLGSDTQYF.

This clone appeared a single time. This chain links TRBV6-1 with TRBJ1-5; D gene unclear. CDR3 length: 14 residues. The germline V and J ends were trimmed by 2 bases and 4 bases, with 9 bases remaining between them. Looked up from germline, CDR1 is MNHNS and CDR2 is SASEGT. The CDR3 reads CASSEHTHNQPQHF. CDR3 bases: TGTGCCAGCAGTGAACACACCCATAATCAGCCCCAGCATTTT.

V usage is TRBV27 and J usage is TRBJ2-7, with TRBD2 identical over 13 bases. The length of the CDR3 is 15 residues. Germline V CDR1 and CDR2: MNHEY, SMNVEV (reference sequence). The V segment lost 5 bases and the J segment 3 bases; nucleotides outside the gene matches: 4. The CDR3 DNA is TGTGCCAGCAGTCCGAGACTAGCGGGAGGCTACGAGCAGTACTTC. Its protein product is CASSPRLAGGYEQYF.

V gene TRBV3-1 (or the pseudogene TRBV3-2) combines with J gene TRBJ2-1; 12 bases match TRBD2. V lost 1 base, J lost 10 bases, and 11 bases stayed unmatched. This CDR3 comprises 17 residues. Germline V gives CDR1 LGHDT, CDR2 YNNKEL (reference sequence). The CDR3 nucleotides read TGTGCCAGCAGCCAAGTAGCTAGCGGGAGGGGAGGAGGAGAGCAGTTCTTC. It codes for CASSQVASGRGGGEQFF.